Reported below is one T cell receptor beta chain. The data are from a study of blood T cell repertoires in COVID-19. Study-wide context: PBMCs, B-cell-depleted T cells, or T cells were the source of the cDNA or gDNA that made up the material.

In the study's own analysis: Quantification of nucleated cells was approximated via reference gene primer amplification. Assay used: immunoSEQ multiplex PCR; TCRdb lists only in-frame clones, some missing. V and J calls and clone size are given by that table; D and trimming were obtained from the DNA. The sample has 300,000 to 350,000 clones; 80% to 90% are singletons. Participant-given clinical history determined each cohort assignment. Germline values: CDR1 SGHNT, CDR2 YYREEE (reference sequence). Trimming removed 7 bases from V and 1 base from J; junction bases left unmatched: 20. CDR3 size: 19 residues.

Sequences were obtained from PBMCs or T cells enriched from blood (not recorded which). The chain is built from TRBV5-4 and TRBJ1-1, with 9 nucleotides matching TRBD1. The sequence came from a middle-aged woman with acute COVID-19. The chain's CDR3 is CASQDRGLATHSGNTEAFF. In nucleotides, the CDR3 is TGTGCCAGCCAGGACAGGGGACTCGCGACTCACTCCGGGAACACTGAAGCTTTCTTT. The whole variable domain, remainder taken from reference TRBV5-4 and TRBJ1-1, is ETGVTQSPTHLIKTRGQQVTLRCSSQSGHNTVSWYQQALGQGPQFIFQYYREEENGRGNFPPRFSGLQFPNYSSELNVNALELDDSALYLCASQDRGLATHSGNTEAFFGQGTRLTVV.